The 14 T cell receptor beta chains reported below all come from one sample, sequenced in a study of blood T cell repertoires in COVID-19. Assay used: immunoSEQ multiplex PCR; TCRdb lists only in-frame clones, some missing. The data hold some 200,000 clones, with about 85% observed a single time. The sample consisted of peripheral blood. All receptors derive from a woman of 80 years or more with acute or convalescent COVID-19.

This rearrangement joins TRBV19 to TRBJ1-1, with TRBD1 matching over 11 bases. V lost 10 bases and J lost 3; bases outside the gene matches: 7. Germline assignment: CDR1 LNHDA and CDR2 SQIVND (reference sequence). The CDR3 runs to 14 residues. For the CDR3, the DNA is TGTGCCACACGAGGGGGACAGGGGGACACTGAAGCTTTCTTT. It encodes CATRGGQGDTEAFF.

This chain's CDR3 is CASNNPLRVPNEQFF. CDR3 DNA: TGTGCCAGCAACAACCCTCTCAGGGTCCCCAATGAGCAGTTCTTC. The V gene is TRBV28, the J gene TRBJ2-1; D may be TRBD1 (5 bases). The CDR3 length is 15 residues. Germline values: CDR1 MDHEN, CDR2 SYDVKM. The V gene lost 7 bases and the J gene lost 6 bases, with 19 bases spanning the gap.

This sequence joins TRBV5-1 and TRBJ1-6; no reliable D call. Germline V gene lookup returns CDR1 SGHRS and CDR2 YFSETQ. Between the trimmed V and J ends, which lost 0 bases and 6 bases, there was a span of 7 bases. There are 14 residues in the CDR3. This CDR3 reads CASSLGESNSPLHF. In DNA, the CDR3 is TGCGCCAGCAGCTTGGGGGAGAGTAATTCACCCCTCCACTTT.

This clone was seen a handful of times. The chain uses TRBV6-5 and TRBJ2-6; D uncertain. The CDR3 is 15 amino acids. Germline V gene lookup returns CDR1 MNHEY and CDR2 SVGAGI. The ends were cut back, 6 bases at V and 4 bases at J, with 13 bases in the middle. The CDR3 DNA sequence: TGTGCCAGCAGCCCACGTTCCAGGGGGGCCAACGTCCTGACTTTC. Translating it yields CASSPRSRGANVLTF.

This clone was found once. The V and J genes are TRBV4-1 and TRBJ2-7; 11 bases are a match to TRBD2. The CDR3 is 16 amino acids. J was trimmed by 3 bases and V by 4 bases; bases with no gene match: 8. CDR1 is MGHRA, CDR2 YSYEKL, per germline. This chain's CDR3 is CASSPGLAERSYEQYF. The CDR3 nucleotides are TGCGCCAGCAGCCCGGGACTAGCGGAGAGAAGCTACGAGCAGTACTTC.

V is TRBV6-2 or TRBV6-3 and J is TRBJ1-5; 8 bases align to TRBD1. The V and J ends lost 7 bases and 0 bases, in that order; junction bases with no gene match: 11. Germline V lookup: CDR1 MNHEY, CDR2 SVGEGT. CDR3 size: 17 residues. This CDR3 reads CASNPSGTGYSNQPQHF. Written as DNA, the CDR3 is TGTGCCAGCAACCCCTCCGGGACAGGTTATAGCAATCAGCCCCAGCATTTT.

The rearrangement links TRBV5-3 to TRBJ1-1; D not certain. TRBV5-3 is labeled an ORF, and its function is uncertain. This CDR3 is built from 12 residues. Trimming took off 4 bases at V and 4 bases at J, with 8 bases between the two ends. In DNA form, the CDR3 reads TGTGCCAGAAGCCCGGTGATCACTGAAGCTTTCTTT. It specifies CARSPVITEAFF.

The genes are TRBV25-1 and TRBJ1-6; a possible D gene is TRBD1 (5 bases). Trimming took 8 bases from V and 9 from J, leaving 17 bases between them. The CDR3 totals 14 residues. The germline gives CDR1 MGHDK, CDR2 SYGVNS. The DNA for the CDR3 is TGTGCCAGCGATCGGGGGGGGGTGAGTTCACCCCTCCACTTT. Amino acid sequence: CASDRGGVSSPLHF.

This chain uses TRBV27 with TRBJ2-2, with D perhaps matching TRBD1 (6 bases). Deletions cut 2 bases from V and 4 bases from J, with 14 bases between. Germline values: CDR1 MNHEY, CDR2 SMNVEV (reference sequence). This CDR3 comprises 16 residues. The CDR3 DNA follows: TGTGCCAGCAGTTTAGTTTTAGGGACAACCACCGGGGAGCTGTTTTTT. Its translation is CASSLVLGTTTGELFF.

The rearrangement links TRBV5-1 to TRBJ2-3; TRBD1 agrees at 8 bases. The CDR3 runs 14 residues. Trimming cost V 4 bases and J 4 bases; bases outside gene matches: 5. CDR1 is SGHRS and CDR2 is YFSETQ in the germline V gene. The CDR3 loop reads CASSAGQGSDTQYF. The DNA for the CDR3 is TGCGCCAGCAGCGCCGGACAGGGATCAGATACGCAGTATTTT.

V gene TRBV6-2 or TRBV6-3 combines with J gene TRBJ2-7, with D possibly matching TRBD1 (5 bases). Germline V gene data show CDR1 as MNHEY and CDR2 as SVGEGT. This CDR3 has 16 amino acids. Between the trimmed V and J ends, which lost 2 bases and 0 bases, there was a span of 14 bases. The DNA of the CDR3 is TGTGCCAGCAGTTACGGTACAGGACCCTCCTCCTACGAGCAGTACTTC. This codes for CASSYGTGPSSYEQYF.

This chain connects TRBV5-4 to TRBJ2-1, with 10 bases aligning to TRBD2. This CDR3 region has 15 residues. With V trimmed by 1 base and J by 8 bases, 6 bases remained unmatched. Germline-derived CDR1 and CDR2 are SGHNT and YYREEE (reference sequence). CDR3 in amino acids: CASSLRLAGEDEQFF. For the CDR3, the DNA is TGTGCCAGCAGCTTGCGTCTAGCGGGAGAGGATGAGCAGTTCTTC.

The chain joins TRBV6-4 to TRBJ2-7, with no clear D. Germline lookup yields CDR1 MRHNA and CDR2 SNTAGT. Trimming shortened V by 1 base and J by 0 bases, and 4 bases separated the two germline ends. CDR3 length equals 13 residues. The CDR3 loop reads CASSDFRSYEQYF. In nucleotides, the CDR3 is TGTGCCAGCAGTGACTTCCGCTCCTACGAGCAGTACTTC.

This clone appeared once. CDR3 in amino acids: CASSLVEWELFF. CDR3 DNA sequence: TGTGCCAGCTCGTTGGTGGAGTGGGAGCTGTTTTTT. The rearrangement uses TRBV18 and TRBJ2-2; D is unresolved. This CDR3 has 12 residues. Looked up from germline, CDR1 is KGHSH and CDR2 is LQKENI. Trimming cost V 6 bases and J 9 bases, with 11 bases left between them.